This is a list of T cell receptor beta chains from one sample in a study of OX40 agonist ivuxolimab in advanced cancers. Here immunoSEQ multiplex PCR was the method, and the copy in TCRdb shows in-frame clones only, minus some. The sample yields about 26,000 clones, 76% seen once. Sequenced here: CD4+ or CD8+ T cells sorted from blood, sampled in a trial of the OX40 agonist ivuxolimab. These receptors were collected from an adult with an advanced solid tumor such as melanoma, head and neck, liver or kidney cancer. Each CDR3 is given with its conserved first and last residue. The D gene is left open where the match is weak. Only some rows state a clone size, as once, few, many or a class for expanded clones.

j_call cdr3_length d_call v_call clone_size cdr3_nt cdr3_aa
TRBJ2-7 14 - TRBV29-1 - TGCAGCGTTGTACCCGGGGGCAGTTCCTACGAGCAGTACTTC CSVVPGGSSYEQYF
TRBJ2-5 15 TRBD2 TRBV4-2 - TGTGCCAGCAGCCAACTAGCGGGGGGGCGGGAGACCCAGTACTTC CASSQLAGGRETQYF
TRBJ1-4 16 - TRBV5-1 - TGCGCCAGCAGCTTGGGGCCTCAGGGGCCCAATGAAAAACTGTTTTTT CASSLGPQGPNEKLFF
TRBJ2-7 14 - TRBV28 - TGTGCCAGCGGCCTTGGTCAGGGGACGTACGAGCAGTACTTC CASGLGQGTYEQYF
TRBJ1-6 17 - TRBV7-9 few TGTGCCAGCAGCTTTGGGGGGAGCACTCAAGGATATTCACCCCTCCACTTT CASSFGGSTQGYSPLHF
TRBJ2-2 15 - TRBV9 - TGTGCCAGCAGCCTATCCCGGACGAACACCGGGGAGCTGTTTTTT CASSLSRTNTGELFF
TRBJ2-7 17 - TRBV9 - TGTGCCAGCAGCTTTCTACCCCAGACTTCGAGGACCTACGAGCAGTACTTC CASSFLPQTSRTYEQYF
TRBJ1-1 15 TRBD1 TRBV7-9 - TGTGCCAGCAGCCCTGAGGGACAGAGGAACACTGAAGCTTTCTTT CASSPEGQRNTEAFF
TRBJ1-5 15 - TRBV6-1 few TGTGCCAGCAGTGAAGCAGGGAGATTCAATCAGCCCCAGCATTTT CASSEAGRFNQPQHF
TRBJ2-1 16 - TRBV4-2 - TGTGCCAGCAGCCAAGATGACGGCGGGACCTACAATGAGCAGTTCTTC CASSQDDGGTYNEQFF
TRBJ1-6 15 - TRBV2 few TGTGCCAGCAGTGAGAGGACTAGACGGAATTCACCCCTCCACTTT CASSERTRRNSPLHF
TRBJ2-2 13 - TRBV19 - TGTGCCAGTAGTATGATGGGGTACGGGGAGCTGTTTTTT CASSMMGYGELFF
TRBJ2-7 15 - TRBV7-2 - TGTGCCAGCAGCTTCCTACTAGCTTATAAGTACGAGCAGTACTTC CASSFLLAYKYEQYF
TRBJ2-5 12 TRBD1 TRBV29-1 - TGCAGCGTAAGACAGGGGGATGAGACCCAGTACTTC CSVRQGDETQYF
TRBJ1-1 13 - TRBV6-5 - TGTGCCAGCAGTACCGTGTCAGGGGTCGAGGCTTTCTTT CASSTVSGVEAFF
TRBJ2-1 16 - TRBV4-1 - TGCGCCAGCAGCCAAGAATGGCGTCTCTCGTACAATGAGCAGTTCTTC CASSQEWRLSYNEQFF
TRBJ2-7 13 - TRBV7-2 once TGTGCCAGCAGCTTGGGACCGTCTAACGAGCAGTACTTC CASSLGPSNEQYF
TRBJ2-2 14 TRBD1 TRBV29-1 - TGCAGCGCCAGGGACAGGGGGCTCGCCGGGGAGCTGTTTTTT CSARDRGLAGELFF
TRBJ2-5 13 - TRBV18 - TGTGCCAGCTCACCAGCGGGGCGGGAGACCCAGTACTTC CASSPAGRETQYF
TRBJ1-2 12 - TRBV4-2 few TGTGCCAGCAGCTCACAGGGTGGTGGCTACACCTTC CASSSQGGGYTF
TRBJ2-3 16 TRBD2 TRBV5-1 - TGCGCCAGCAGCCTGACTAGCGGGGGCCTCACAGATACGCAGTATTTT CASSLTSGGLTDTQYF
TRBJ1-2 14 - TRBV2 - TGTGCCAGCAGTGAAGTAAGGTCCAACTATGGCTACACCTTC CASSEVRSNYGYTF
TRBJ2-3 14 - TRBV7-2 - TGTGCCAGCAGCTTAGTTGGTAGCGACGATACGCAGTATTTT CASSLVGSDDTQYF
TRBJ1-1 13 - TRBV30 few TGTGCCTGGAGAGCGGGGTTAAACACTGAAGCTTTCTTT CAWRAGLNTEAFF
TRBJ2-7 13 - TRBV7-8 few TGTGCCAGCAGCTCCCCGGGTATCTACGAGCAGTACTTC CASSSPGIYEQYF
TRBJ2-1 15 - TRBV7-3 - TGTGCCAGCAGCTTAACGCGGGCTAGCTACAATGAGCAGTTCTTC CASSLTRASYNEQFF
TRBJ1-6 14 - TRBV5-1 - TGCGCCAGCAGCTTGTCACAGATAAATTCACCCCTCCACTTT CASSLSQINSPLHF
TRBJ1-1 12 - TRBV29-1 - TGCAGCGTTTCCCAGGGGTTGGGAGAAGCTTTCTTT CSVSQGLGEAFF
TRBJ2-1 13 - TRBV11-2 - TGTGCCAGCAGCTCAGGGGTGTACAATGAGCAGTTCTTC CASSSGVYNEQFF
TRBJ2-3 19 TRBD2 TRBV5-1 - TGCGCCAGCAGCTTGGCTGCACGCGGAGGGCGGGGGGCCACAGATACGCAGTATTTT CASSLAARGGRGATDTQYF
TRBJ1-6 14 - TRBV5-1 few TGCGCCAGCAGCCGCTCGACCGGGGATTCACCCCTCCACTTT CASSRSTGDSPLHF
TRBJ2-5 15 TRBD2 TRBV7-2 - TGTGCCAGCAGCTTAGGCGGGGGGGTCTCGAAGACCCAGTACTTC CASSLGGGVSKTQYF
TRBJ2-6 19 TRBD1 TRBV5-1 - TGCGCCAGCTCCACCTTGACAGGGAATTGGTTCTCTGGGGCCAACGTCCTGACTTTC CASSTLTGNWFSGANVLTF
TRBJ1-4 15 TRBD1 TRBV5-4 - TGTGCCAGCAGCCCGGACCCAGGGGGCAGTGGAAAACTGTTTTTT CASSPDPGGSGKLFF
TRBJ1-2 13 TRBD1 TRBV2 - TGTGCCAGCAGTCTACCGGGACAGGGAAAGGCCACCTTC CASSLPGQGKATF
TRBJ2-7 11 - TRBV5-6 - TGTGCCAGCAGCAGGAACTACGAGCAGTACTTC CASSRNYEQYF
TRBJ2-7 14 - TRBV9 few TGTGCCAGCAGCCCGCGACAGGAGACCTACGAGCAGTACTTC CASSPRQETYEQYF
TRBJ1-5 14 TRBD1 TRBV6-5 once TGTGCCAGCAGTGGATACAGGGGTGGACAGCCCCAGCATTTT CASSGYRGGQPQHF
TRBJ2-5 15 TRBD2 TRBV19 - TGTGCCAGTAGTGATAGGGGCCGGGGGGGAGAGACCCAGTACTTC CASSDRGRGGETQYF
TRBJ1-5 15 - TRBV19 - TGTGCCAGTAAGGGATTTGGGTTTTCACATCAGCCCCAGCATTTT CASKGFGFSHQPQHF
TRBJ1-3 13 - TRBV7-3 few TGTGCCAGCTCCTCGCACCTCGGAGGCACCATATATTTT CASSSHLGGTIYF
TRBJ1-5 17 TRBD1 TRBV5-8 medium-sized TGTGCCAGCAGCTGGGGACAGGGAAGCTTGAGCAATCAGCCCCAGCATTTT CASSWGQGSLSNQPQHF
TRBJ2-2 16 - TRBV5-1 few TGCGCCAGCAGCTTAAACAGGGGAGGTGGCACCGGGGAGCTGTTTTTT CASSLNRGGGTGELFF
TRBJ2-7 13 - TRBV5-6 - TGTGCCAGCAGCTTGAACCGGCCCTACGAGCAGTACTTC CASSLNRPYEQYF
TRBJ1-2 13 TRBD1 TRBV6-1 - TGTGCCAGCAACCCATTGGACAGGGATGGCTACACCTTC CASNPLDRDGYTF
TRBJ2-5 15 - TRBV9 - TGTGCCAGCAGCGTAGCTACGGGGATAGAAGAGACCCAGTACTTC CASSVATGIEETQYF
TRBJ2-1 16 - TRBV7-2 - TGTGCCAGCAGTCCAGGGTCCGGAGACTCCTACAATGAGCAGTTCTTC CASSPGSGDSYNEQFF
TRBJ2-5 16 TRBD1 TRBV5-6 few TGTGCCAGCAGCTCTGCCCAATGGGGACAGAAAGAGACCCAGTACTTC CASSSAQWGQKETQYF
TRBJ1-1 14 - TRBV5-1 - TGCGCCAGCAGCTTGGGGGACGGAAACACTGAAGCTTTCTTT CASSLGDGNTEAFF
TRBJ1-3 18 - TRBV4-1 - TGCGCCAGCAGCCAAGATGCTCTGGGGGCCAACTCTGGAAACACCATATATTTT CASSQDALGANSGNTIYF
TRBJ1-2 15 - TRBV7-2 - TGTGCCAGCAGCTTAGGAGGAATCCATAACTATGGCCACACCTTC CASSLGGIHNYGHTF
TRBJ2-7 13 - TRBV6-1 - TGTGCCAGCAGTGGACGCAACTCCTACGAGCAGTACTTC CASSGRNSYEQYF
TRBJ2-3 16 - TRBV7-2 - TGTGCCAGCAGCCCTCGGGAAAGGCTATCGGGGAATACGCAGTATTTT CASSPRERLSGNTQYF
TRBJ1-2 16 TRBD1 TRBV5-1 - TGCGCCAGCAGTAGGCTGACAGGGACGGGGGACTATGGCTACACCTTC CASSRLTGTGDYGYTF
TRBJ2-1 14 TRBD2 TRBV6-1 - TGTGCCAGCATTGGCGGGGGACTTTACAATGAGCAGTTCTTC CASIGGGLYNEQFF
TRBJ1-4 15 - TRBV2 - TGTGCCAGCAGTGTCCACCAGGGATCTAATGAAAAACTGTTTTTT CASSVHQGSNEKLFF
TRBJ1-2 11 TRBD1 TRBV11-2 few TGTGCCTTAGCAGGGGGCTATGGCTACACCTTC CALAGGYGYTF
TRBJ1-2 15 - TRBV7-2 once TGTGCCAGCAGCTTAAATTCGGCGGTCGGGAGTGGCTACACCTTC CASSLNSAVGSGYTF
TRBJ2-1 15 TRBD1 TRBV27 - TGTGCCAGCAGTGAAATCAGGGGGCCCATCAATGAGCAGTTCTTC CASSEIRGPINEQFF
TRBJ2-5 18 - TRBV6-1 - TGTGCCAGCAGTGAAGCATCCCCCCGCCGGTGGGGTGGGGAGACCCAGTACTTC CASSEASPRRWGGETQYF